This TCR beta chain comes out of a study of T-cell reconstitution after alpha-beta-depleted transplantation in children. In this sample, this clonotype turned up many times. What it recognizes is unknown. The length of the CDR3 is 15 residues. Trimming at V came to 4 bases and at J to 2 bases, leaving 7 bases not matched to a gene. Study conclusions and caveats: Surviving thymic progenitors and recipient T cells were the source of high TCRbeta diversity at day 60 in some patients. Expanded clones from the graft, numbering several hundred, reportedly supplied alpha-beta T cells about two months after transplant.

The TCRbeta library was prepared with unique molecular identifiers. MiXCR was run by TCRdb on the PCR reads, yielding one entry per CDR3 protein. The profile shows around 94,000 distinct CDR3 sequences, approximately 6% of them singletons. This sample comprised PBMCs, mostly from graft donor cells, obtained 60 days after TCRalphabeta/CD19-depleted stem cell transplant. The rearrangement uses TRBV12-3 or TRBV12-4 and TRBJ2-7; TRBD2 matches at 8 bases. This receptor was taken from a female patient aged 2-10 years who had a stem cell transplant for Fanconi anemia, so the T cells may come from the graft donor. The chain's CDR3 is CASSSRVAGPYEQYF. For the CDR3, the DNA is TGTGCCAGCAGTTCCCGGGTAGCGGGACCCTACGAGCAGTACTTC.